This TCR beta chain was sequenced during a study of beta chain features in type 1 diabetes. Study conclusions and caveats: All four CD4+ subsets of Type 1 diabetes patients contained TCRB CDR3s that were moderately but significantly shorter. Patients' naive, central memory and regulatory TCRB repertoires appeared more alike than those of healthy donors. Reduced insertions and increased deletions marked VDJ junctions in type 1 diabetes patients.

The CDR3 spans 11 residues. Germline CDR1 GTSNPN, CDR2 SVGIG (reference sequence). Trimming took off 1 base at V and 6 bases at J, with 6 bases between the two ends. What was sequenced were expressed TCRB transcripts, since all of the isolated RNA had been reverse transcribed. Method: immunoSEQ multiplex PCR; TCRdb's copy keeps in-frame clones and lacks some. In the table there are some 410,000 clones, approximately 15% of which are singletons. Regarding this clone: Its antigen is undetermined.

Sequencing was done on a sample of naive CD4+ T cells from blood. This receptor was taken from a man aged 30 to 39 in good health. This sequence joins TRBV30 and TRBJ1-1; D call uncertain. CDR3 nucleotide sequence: TGTGCCTGGAGTGCTGCAGCTGAAGCTTTCTTT. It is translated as CAWSAAAEAFF.